This TCR beta chain appears in the sequencing data of a study of Graves' ophthalmopathy and Graves' hyperthyroidism. The authors amplified TCR beta CDR3 regions, and they did so from RNA transcripts for repertoire sequencing. Second-round multiplex PCR came after a first-round RT-PCR that employed HTBI primers. TCRdb re-called the multiplex PCR reads through MiXCR, storing one row per CDR3 protein. Altogether 650,000 to 900,000 distinct CDR3 sequences are present, about 44% being singletons, with the ten largest covering 35% to 55%. General observations from the study: Blood contained most expanded thyroid clonotypes exceeding 0.001 frequency.

Moderate-to-severe activity, CAS at least 3, NOSPECS at least 4 and duration under 3 months characterized donors with ophthalmopathy. Other autoimmune diseases, uncontrolled infections, pregnancy or lactation led to the exclusion of patients. On this clonotype itself: What it binds is unknown.

CDR1 and CDR2 (germline): MGHRA, YSYEKL. The V gene lost 1 base and the J gene lost 7 bases, with 16 bases spanning the gap. The CDR3 has 15 amino acids. This TCR came from an adult man with Graves' ophthalmopathy. The chain uses TRBV4-1 and TRBJ1-2; a weak D match, TRBD1 (5 bases). The sequencing sample was made of peripheral blood. In DNA form, the CDR3 reads TGCGCCAGCAGCCAAGCAGGGAAGGCAGGTGCTGGCTACACCTTC. Translated: CASSQAGKAGAGYTF.